These 23 T cell receptor beta chains came from one sample sequenced in a study of T cell repertoires in cytomegalovirus infection. In TCRdb, the reads were re-called with MiXCR into one record per CDR3 protein. This repertoire shows more than 400,000 distinct CDR3 sequences, 26% found once; its top ten account for about 12%. The specimen sequenced was PBMCs. Receptors were obtained from a human donor in good health (CMV status not recorded). Some clones in this sample may be carry-over from other donors' samples.

This clonotype was observed many times. This chain's CDR3 is CASSLWTEPNTGELFF. The DNA for the CDR3 is TGTGCCAGCAGCTTGTGGACCGAGCCGAACACCGGGGAGCTGTTTTTT. The V and J genes are TRBV7-8 and TRBJ2-2; D unclear. Trimming cost V 3 bases and J 0 bases, with 11 bases left between them. This CDR3 has 16 amino acids. CDR1 and CDR2 from the germline V gene are SGHVS and FQNEAQ.

The CDR3 DNA sequence: TGTGCCAGCGCCATCATAGGGGGAGACACCGGGGAGCTGTTTTTT. Encoded protein: CASAIIGGDTGELFF. The chain recombines TRBV6-8 with TRBJ2-2; a weak D match, TRBD1 (6 bases). V was trimmed by 8 bases and J by 3 bases, leaving 16 bases between them. The germline V gene encodes CDR1 MNHGY and CDR2 SAAAGT. The CDR3 totals 15 residues.

J is TRBJ2-1 and V is TRBV6-6; 9 bases fit TRBD2. CDR1 is MNHNY, CDR2 SVGAGI, per germline (reference sequence). The CDR3 is 14 amino acids. V lost 4 bases and J lost 8; bases outside the gene matches: 6. CDR3 sequence: CASSSSGTWHEQFF. The CDR3 DNA follows: TGTGCCAGCAGTTCTAGCGGGACCTGGCATGAGCAGTTCTTC.

The chain couples TRBV7-2 to TRBJ1-2, with no clear D. The V and J ends lost 5 bases and 11 bases respectively, with 15 bases between them. In germline, CDR1 is SGHTA, CDR2 FQGNSA. The CDR3 is 12 amino acids. CDR3 region: CASSPQRDSYTF. The CDR3 bases are TGTGCCAGCAGCCCCCAGCGCGATAGTTACACCTTC.

Ten or more counts support this clonotype. The chain combines TRBV11-2 with TRBJ2-1; 13 bases fit TRBD2. This CDR3 contains 16 residues. The J segment lost 3 bases and the V segment lost 7 bases, leaving 6 bases of the junction unmatched. Germline V gene data show CDR1 as SGHAT and CDR2 as FQNNGV. CDR3 in amino acids: CASTPGLAGLYNEQFF. CDR3 coding DNA: TGTGCCAGCACCCCGGGACTAGCGGGACTCTACAATGAGCAGTTCTTC.

V usage is TRBV7-9 and J usage is TRBJ1-1, with D possibly matching TRBD1 (5 bases). Germline V gene lookup returns CDR1 SEHNR and CDR2 FQNEAQ (reference sequence). V lost 5 bases, J lost 5 bases, and 18 bases lay in between. This CDR3 comprises 15 residues. CDR3 nucleotides: TGTGCCAGCAGCCCACGGATGGGGGGGGGAACTGAAGCTTTCTTT. Translating it yields CASSPRMGGGTEAFF.

The rearrangement joins TRBV5-6 to TRBJ2-1; 10 bases line up with TRBD2. Trimming at V came to 4 bases and at J to 2 bases, leaving 3 bases not matched to a gene. This CDR3 comprises 15 residues. Germline V gives CDR1 SGHDT, CDR2 YYEEEE. Here the CDR3 DNA reads TGTGCCAGCAGCACAGCGGGAGGGCCCTACAATGAGCAGTTCTTC. As protein: CASSTAGGPYNEQFF.

This clonotype was detected a few times. This rearrangement joins TRBV14 to TRBJ1-3; TRBD1 matches at 7 bases. Germline trimming cut 4 bases from V and 0 bases from J; bases unmatched to any gene: 3. CDR1 is SGHDN, CDR2 FVKESK, per germline. The CDR3 loop spans 15 amino acids. CDR3 amino acids: CASSLQGISGNTIYF. The DNA for the CDR3 is TGTGCCAGCAGCCTACAGGGGATCTCTGGAAACACCATATATTTT. Filled out from reference TRBV14 and TRBJ1-3, the complete variable domain reads EAGVTQFPSHSVIEKGQTVTLRCDPISGHDNLYWYRRVMGKEIKFLLHFVKESKQDESGMPNNRFLAERTGGTYSTLKVQPAELEDSGVYFCASSLQGISGNTIYFGEGSWLTVV.

V usage is TRBV28 and J usage is TRBJ2-2; 12 nucleotides line up with TRBD1. Germline-derived CDR1 and CDR2 are MDHEN and SYDVKM. The CDR3 contains 16 residues. Unmatched junction bases numbered 8, after V lost 6 bases and J lost 6 bases. CDR3 nucleotides: TGTGCCAGCAGACTGGGGGACAGGGGGCTGTCCGGGGAGCTGTTTTTT. This gives the protein CASRLGDRGLSGELFF. Full variable domain (remainder filled in from reference TRBV28 and TRBJ2-2): DVKVTQSSRYLVKRTGEKVFLECVQDMDHENMFWYRQDPGLGLRLIYFSYDVKMKEKGDIPEGYSVSREKKERFSLILESASTNQTSMYLCASRLGDRGLSGELFFGEGSRLTVL.

The chain is built from TRBV11-3 and TRBJ1-1, with D perhaps TRBD1 (6 bases). V lost 4 bases and J lost 11, with 11 bases in between. The CDR3 runs 11 residues. Germline CDR1 and CDR2: SGHNT and YENEEA. The DNA for the CDR3 is TGTGCCAGCAGCTCGTACAGGGCGGCTTTCTTT. Encoded protein: CASSSYRAAFF.

This clonotype has more than one count but fewer than ten. CDR3 region: CASSGGYRNDNEQFF. DNA of the CDR3: TGTGCCAGCAGTGGGGGGTACCGAAACGACAATGAGCAGTTCTTC. The genes are TRBV6-6 and TRBJ2-1; maybe TRBD2 (6 bases). Germline V gene data show CDR1 as MNHNY and CDR2 as SVGAGI (reference sequence). V dropped 5 bases and J dropped 5 bases, with 16 bases sitting between them. The CDR3 consists of 15 residues.

This clonotype was seen a handful of times. The chain has TRBV7-2 and TRBJ2-1; the D is unclear. Per germline, CDR1 SGHTA and CDR2 FQGNSA. V was clipped by 3 bases and J by 7 bases, with 7 bases between them. The CDR3 extends over 12 amino acids. The CDR3 spells CASSFALNEQFF. The DNA of the CDR3 is TGTGCCAGCAGCTTTGCACTGAATGAGCAGTTCTTC.

This clonotype was observed a few times. The J gene is TRBJ1-3, the V gene TRBV7-2; perhaps TRBD1 as D (6 bases). This CDR3 spans 16 amino acids. Trimming removed 3 bases from V and 3 bases from J, with 15 bases in between. CDR1 and CDR2 (germline): SGHTA, FQGNSA. CDR3 nucleotides: TGTGCCAGCAGCTTCCAAGGGGGGTATAGTGGAAACACCATATATTTT. This gives the protein CASSFQGGYSGNTIYF. Using reference TRBV7-2 and TRBJ1-3 for the parts outside the CDR3, the full variable domain is GAGVSQSPSNKVTEKGKDVELRCDPISGHTALYWYRQSLGQGLEFLIYFQGNSAPDKSGLPSDRFSAERTGGSVSTLTIQRTQQEDSAVYLCASSFQGGYSGNTIYFGEGSWLTVV.

This clonotype has at least ten counts. The chain combines TRBV7-2 with TRBJ2-1; D may be TRBD2 (7 bases). V shed 8 bases and J shed 8 bases, with 19 bases lying between them. Germline assignment: CDR1 SGHTA and CDR2 FQGNSA. The CDR3 covers 14 residues. CDR3 DNA sequence: TGTGCCAGCTCCGAGGGGGGGGGCGGAGATGAGCAGTTCTTC. Its protein is CASSEGGGGDEQFF.

This clonotype has only a few counts. The chain joins TRBV3-1 to TRBJ2-1; D is undetermined. This CDR3 is built from 15 residues. CDR1 and CDR2 (germline): LGHDT, YNNKEL (reference sequence). Trimming shortened V by 4 bases and J by 7 bases, and 17 bases separated the two germline ends. CDR3: CASSLSGNSWNEQFF. In nucleotides, the CDR3 is TGTGCCAGCAGCCTATCCGGCAACTCATGGAATGAGCAGTTCTTC.

This chain uses TRBV28 with TRBJ2-1, with TRBD2 identical over 12 bases. This CDR3 has 15 residues. V was pared by 6 bases and J by 4 bases, with 4 bases of the junction left unmatched. Germline values: CDR1 MDHEN, CDR2 SYDVKM. For the CDR3, the DNA is TGTGCCAGCAGGGATGGACTAGCGGGATACAATGAGCAGTTCTTC. Protein: CASRDGLAGYNEQFF.

The chain has TRBV30 and TRBJ2-7; D gene uncertain. Trimming removed 3 bases from V and 4 bases from J, with 13 bases in between. The CDR3 is made up of 13 amino acids. From germline, CDR1 is GTSNPN and CDR2 SVGIG (reference sequence). CDR3 DNA sequence: TGTGCCTGGAGCCAAGATCCTCCTTACGAGCAGTACTTC. It is translated as CAWSQDPPYEQYF.

Of note for this clonotype: This may come from a read error, since a much larger clone is one base off. The chain uses TRBV7-2 and TRBJ1-1; 9 bases are shared with TRBD1. The trim removed 5 bases at V and 4 bases at J, leaving 8 bases unmatched. CDR3 length: 15 residues. Germline CDR1 SGHTA, CDR2 FQGNSA. CDR3 in DNA: TGTGCCAGCAGCCGCACAGGGGGCGGGGGCACTGAAGCTTTCTTT. Its protein is CASSRTGGGGTEAFF.

Only a few counts were recorded for this clonotype. The genes are TRBV10-3 and TRBJ1-5, with D perhaps TRBD1 (5 bases). CDR3 length equals 13 residues. Germline-derived CDR1 and CDR2 are ENHRY and SYGVKD. V gave up 11 bases and J gave up 9 bases, with 20 bases separating them. The CDR3 here is CAVGWEDQGPQHF. The DNA for the CDR3 is TGTGCCGTCGGTTGGGAAGATCAGGGGCCCCAGCATTTT.

This clonotype showed up many times. The V call is TRBV11-2, the J call TRBJ1-3; a weak D match, TRBD1 (6 bases). Germline lookup yields CDR1 SGHAT and CDR2 FQNNGV. With 5 bases removed from V and 1 base from J, the gap between germline ends came to 24 bases. This CDR3 comprises 19 residues. In DNA, the CDR3 is TGTGCCAGCAGCGGGAACTCGGCCGGGGGACATCGATCTGGAAACACCATATATTTT. Amino acid sequence: CASSGNSAGGHRSGNTIYF.

In this sample, this clonotype turned up many times. V gene TRBV7-2 combines with J gene TRBJ2-2; D might be TRBD1 (6 bases). Trimming took 3 bases from V and 6 from J, leaving 17 bases between them. This CDR3 contains 16 residues. Germline-derived CDR1 and CDR2 are SGHTA and FQGNSA. The CDR3 reads CASSLAPGHSAGELFF. In nucleotides, the CDR3 is TGTGCCAGCAGCTTGGCTCCGGGACACTCCGCCGGGGAGCTGTTTTTT.

This rearrangement joins TRBV11-2 to TRBJ2-3; perhaps TRBD1 as D (6 bases). This CDR3 comprises 13 residues. Germline values: CDR1 SGHAT, CDR2 FQNNGV. V was pared by 7 bases and J by 6 bases, with 14 bases between. The CDR3 bases are TGTGCCAGCAACCCCTCTGGGGGCGATACGCAGTATTTT. It codes for CASNPSGGDTQYF.

The chain combines TRBV28 with TRBJ1-2; D is possibly TRBD1 (6 bases). Looked up from germline, CDR1 is MDHEN and CDR2 is SYDVKM. V shed 5 bases and J shed 1 base, with 14 bases lying between them. This CDR3 comprises 15 residues. The chain's CDR3 is CASSPMAGDNYGYTF. CDR3 coding DNA: TGTGCCAGCAGTCCCATGGCAGGGGATAACTATGGCTACACCTTC.